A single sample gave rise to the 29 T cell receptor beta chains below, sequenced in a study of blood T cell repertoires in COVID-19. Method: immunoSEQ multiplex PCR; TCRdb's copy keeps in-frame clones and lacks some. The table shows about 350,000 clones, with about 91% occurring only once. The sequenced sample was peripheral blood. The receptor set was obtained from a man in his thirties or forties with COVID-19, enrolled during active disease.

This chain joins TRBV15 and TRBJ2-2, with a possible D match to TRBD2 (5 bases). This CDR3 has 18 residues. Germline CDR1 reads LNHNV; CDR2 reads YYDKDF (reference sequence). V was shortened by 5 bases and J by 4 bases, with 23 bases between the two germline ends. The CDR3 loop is CATSFQGGFGGITGELFF. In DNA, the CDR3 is TGTGCCACCAGCTTCCAAGGAGGATTTGGCGGAATCACCGGGGAGCTGTTTTTT.

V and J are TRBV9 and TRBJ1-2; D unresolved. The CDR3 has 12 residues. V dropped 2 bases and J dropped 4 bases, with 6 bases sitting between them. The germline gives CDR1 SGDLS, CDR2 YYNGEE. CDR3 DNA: TGTGCCAGCAGCGTTACAGTCTATGGCTACACCTTC. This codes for CASSVTVYGYTF.

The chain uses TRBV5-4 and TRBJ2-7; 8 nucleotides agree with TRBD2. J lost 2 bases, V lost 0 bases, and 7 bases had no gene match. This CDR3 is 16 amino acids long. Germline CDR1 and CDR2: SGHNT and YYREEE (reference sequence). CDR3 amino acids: CASSLVGVAGTYEQYF. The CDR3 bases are TGTGCCAGCAGCTTGGTCGGAGTAGCGGGGACCTACGAGCAGTACTTC.

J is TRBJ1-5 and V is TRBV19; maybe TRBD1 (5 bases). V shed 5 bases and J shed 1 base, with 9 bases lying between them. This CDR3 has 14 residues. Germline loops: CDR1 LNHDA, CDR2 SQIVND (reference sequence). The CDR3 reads CASSRGVSNQPQHF. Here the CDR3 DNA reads TGTGCCAGTAGTCGGGGGGTAAGCAATCAGCCCCAGCATTTT.

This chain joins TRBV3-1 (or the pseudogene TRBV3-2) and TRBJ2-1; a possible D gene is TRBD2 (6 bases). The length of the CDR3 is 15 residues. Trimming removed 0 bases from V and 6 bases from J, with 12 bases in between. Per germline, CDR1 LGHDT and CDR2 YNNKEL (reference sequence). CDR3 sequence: CASSQELPGVNEQFF. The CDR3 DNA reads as TGTGCCAGCAGCCAAGAACTCCCGGGGGTCAATGAGCAGTTCTTC.

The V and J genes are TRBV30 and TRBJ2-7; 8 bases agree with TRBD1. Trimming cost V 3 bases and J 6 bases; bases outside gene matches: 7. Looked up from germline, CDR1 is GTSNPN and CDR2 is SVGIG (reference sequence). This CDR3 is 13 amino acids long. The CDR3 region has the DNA TGTGCCTGGAGCGACGGACAGGGCGGCGAGCAGTACTTC. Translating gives CAWSDGQGGEQYF.

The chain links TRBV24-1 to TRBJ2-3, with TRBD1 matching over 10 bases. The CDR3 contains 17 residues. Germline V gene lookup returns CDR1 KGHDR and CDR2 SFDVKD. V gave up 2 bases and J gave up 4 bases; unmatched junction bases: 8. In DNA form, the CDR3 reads TGTGCCACCAGTGATTACTCCCGGGACAGGGGACCAGATACGCAGTATTTT. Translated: CATSDYSRDRGPDTQYF.

CDR3 sequence reads: CASSSGAFEAFF. The CDR3 coding sequence is TGTGCCAGCAGTTCTGGGGCCTTTGAAGCTTTCTTT. The chain uses TRBV6-5 and TRBJ1-1; perhaps TRBD1 as D (5 bases). The CDR3 is made up of 12 amino acids. Germline V CDR1 and CDR2: MNHEY, SVGAGI. The V gene lost 4 bases and the J gene lost 7 bases, with 10 bases spanning the gap.

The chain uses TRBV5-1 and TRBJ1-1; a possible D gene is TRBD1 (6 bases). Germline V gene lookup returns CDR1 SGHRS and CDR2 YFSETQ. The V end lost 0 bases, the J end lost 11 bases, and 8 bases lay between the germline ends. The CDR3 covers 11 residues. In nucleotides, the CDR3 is TGCGCCAGCAGCTTGGGCCAGGGGGCTTTCTTT. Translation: CASSLGQGAFF.

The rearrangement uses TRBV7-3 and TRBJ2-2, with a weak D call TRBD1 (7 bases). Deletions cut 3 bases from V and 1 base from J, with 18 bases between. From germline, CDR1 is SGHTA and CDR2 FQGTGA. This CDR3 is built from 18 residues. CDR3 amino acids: CASSFFPTGRGNTGELFF. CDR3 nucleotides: TGTGCCAGCAGCTTTTTTCCGACAGGGCGGGGGAACACCGGGGAGCTGTTTTTT.

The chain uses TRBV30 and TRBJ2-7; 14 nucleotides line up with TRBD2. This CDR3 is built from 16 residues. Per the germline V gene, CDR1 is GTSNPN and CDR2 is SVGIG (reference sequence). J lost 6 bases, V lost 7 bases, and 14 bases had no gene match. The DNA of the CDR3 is TGTGCCTCGAGGGGGGGACTAGCGGGAGTCAAGGGCGAGCAGTACTTC. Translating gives CASRGGLAGVKGEQYF.

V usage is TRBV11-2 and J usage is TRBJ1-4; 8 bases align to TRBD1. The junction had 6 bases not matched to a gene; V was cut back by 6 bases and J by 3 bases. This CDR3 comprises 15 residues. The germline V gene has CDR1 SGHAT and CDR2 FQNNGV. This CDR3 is CASRTGGSANEKLFF. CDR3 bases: TGTGCCAGCAGAACAGGGGGTAGTGCTAATGAAAAACTGTTTTTT.

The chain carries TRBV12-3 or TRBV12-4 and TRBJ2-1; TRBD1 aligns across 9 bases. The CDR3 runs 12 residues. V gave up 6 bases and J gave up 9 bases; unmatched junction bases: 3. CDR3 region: CASSGQGIEQFF. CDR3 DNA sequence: TGTGCCAGCAGCGGACAGGGGATTGAGCAGTTCTTC.

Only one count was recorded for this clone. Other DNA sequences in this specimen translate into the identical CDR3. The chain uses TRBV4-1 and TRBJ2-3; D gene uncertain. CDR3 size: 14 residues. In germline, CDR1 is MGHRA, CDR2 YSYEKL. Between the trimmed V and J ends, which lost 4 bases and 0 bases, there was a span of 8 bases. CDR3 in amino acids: CASSPGTSTDTQYF. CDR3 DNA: TGCGCCAGCAGCCCAGGCACTAGCACAGATACGCAGTATTTT.

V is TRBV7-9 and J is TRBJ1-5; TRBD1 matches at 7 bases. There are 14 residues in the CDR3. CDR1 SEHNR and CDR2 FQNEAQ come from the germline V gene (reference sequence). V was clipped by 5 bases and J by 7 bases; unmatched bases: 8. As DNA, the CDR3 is TGTGCCAGCAGCCCGCAGGGGGTACGACAGCCCCAGCATTTT. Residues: CASSPQGVRQPQHF.

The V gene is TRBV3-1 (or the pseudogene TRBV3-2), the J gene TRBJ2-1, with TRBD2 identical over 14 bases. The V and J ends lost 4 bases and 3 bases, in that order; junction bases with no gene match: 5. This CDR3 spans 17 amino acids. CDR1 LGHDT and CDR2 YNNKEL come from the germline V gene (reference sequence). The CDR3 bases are TGTGCCAGCAGCCTAGGGACTAGCGGGGGCGTCTACAATGAGCAGTTCTTC. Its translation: CASSLGTSGGVYNEQFF.

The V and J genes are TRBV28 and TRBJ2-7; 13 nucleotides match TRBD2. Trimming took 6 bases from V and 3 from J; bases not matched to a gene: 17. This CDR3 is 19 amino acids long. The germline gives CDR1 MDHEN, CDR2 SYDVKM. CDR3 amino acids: CASRYGLAGDFTGLYEQYF. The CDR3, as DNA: TGTGCCAGCAGGTACGGACTAGCGGGAGATTTTACGGGTCTCTACGAGCAGTACTTC.

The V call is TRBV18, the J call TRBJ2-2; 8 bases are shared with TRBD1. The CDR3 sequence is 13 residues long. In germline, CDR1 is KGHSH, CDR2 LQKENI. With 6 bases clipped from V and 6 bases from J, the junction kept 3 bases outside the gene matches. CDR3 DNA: TGTGCCAGCTCGCAACAGGGGGCCGGGGAGCTGTTTTTT. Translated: CASSQQGAGELFF.

CDR3 sequence reads: CASSLGTPAPLHF. DNA of the CDR3: TGTGCCAGCAGCCTCGGGACACCAGCACCCCTCCACTTT. The J gene is TRBJ1-6, the V gene TRBV9; weak D call: TRBD1 (6 bases). V was clipped by 4 bases and J by 11 bases, with 13 bases between them. CDR1 and CDR2 (germline): SGDLS, YYNGEE. The CDR3 loop spans 13 amino acids.

Written as DNA, the CDR3 is TGTGCCACCAGCAGAGATGCGGGGGCCCGCTACGAGCAGTACTTC. Its protein product is CATSRDAGARYEQYF. The chain couples TRBV15 to TRBJ2-7; perhaps TRBD2 as D (7 bases). The V gene lost 0 bases and the J gene lost 3 bases, with 12 bases spanning the gap. CDR3 length: 15 amino acids. Germline-derived CDR1 and CDR2 are LNHNV and YYDKDF (reference sequence).

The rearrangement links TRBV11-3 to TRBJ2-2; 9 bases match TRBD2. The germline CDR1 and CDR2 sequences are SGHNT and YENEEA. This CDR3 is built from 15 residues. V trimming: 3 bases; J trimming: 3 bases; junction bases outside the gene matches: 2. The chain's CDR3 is CASSLTSGYTGELFF. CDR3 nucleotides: TGTGCCAGCAGCTTGACTAGCGGCTACACCGGGGAGCTGTTTTTT.

CDR3 region: CSVADTRGDGYTF. The CDR3 DNA sequence: TGCAGCGTTGCGGACACCCGGGGGGATGGCTACACCTTC. The chain has TRBV29-1 and TRBJ1-2; TRBD1 is a possible D gene (5 bases). CDR3 size: 13 residues. V was shortened by 4 bases and J by 6 bases, with 15 bases between the two germline ends. Germline CDR1 and CDR2: SQVTM and ANQGSEA.

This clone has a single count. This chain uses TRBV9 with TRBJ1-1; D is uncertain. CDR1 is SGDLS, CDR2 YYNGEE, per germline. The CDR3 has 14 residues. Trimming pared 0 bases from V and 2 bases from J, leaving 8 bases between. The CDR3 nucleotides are TGTGCCAGCAGCGTAGCACAGATTAACACTGAAGCTTTCTTT. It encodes CASSVAQINTEAFF.

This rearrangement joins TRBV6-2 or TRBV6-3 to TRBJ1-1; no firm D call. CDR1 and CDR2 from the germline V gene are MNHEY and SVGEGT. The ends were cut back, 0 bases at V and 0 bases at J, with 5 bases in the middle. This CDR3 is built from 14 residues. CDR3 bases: TGTGCCAGCAGTTACTCGCCAGTGAACACTGAAGCTTTCTTT. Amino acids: CASSYSPVNTEAFF.

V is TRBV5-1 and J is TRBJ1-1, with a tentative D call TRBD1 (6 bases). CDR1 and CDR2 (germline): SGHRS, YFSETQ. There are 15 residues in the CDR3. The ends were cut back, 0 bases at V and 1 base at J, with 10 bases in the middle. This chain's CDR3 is CASSLVGGSNTEAFF. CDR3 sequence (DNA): TGCGCCAGCAGCTTGGTTGGGGGCTCGAACACTGAAGCTTTCTTT.

The CDR3 DNA reads as TGTGCCAGCAGCGTAGAGGCGGCTAGCTCCTACGAGCAGTACTTC. It is translated as CASSVEAASSYEQYF. The chain carries TRBV9 and TRBJ2-7; D not resolved. The germline V gene encodes CDR1 SGDLS and CDR2 YYNGEE. Trimming cost V 0 bases and J 0 bases, with 10 bases left between them. This CDR3 has 15 amino acids. Drawing the rest from reference TRBV9 and TRBJ2-7, the complete variable domain is DSGVTQTPKHLITATGQRVTLRCSPRSGDLSVYWYQQSLDQGLQFLIQYYNGEERAKGNILERFSAQQFPDLHSELNLSSLELGDSALYFCASSVEAASSYEQYFGPGTRLTVT.

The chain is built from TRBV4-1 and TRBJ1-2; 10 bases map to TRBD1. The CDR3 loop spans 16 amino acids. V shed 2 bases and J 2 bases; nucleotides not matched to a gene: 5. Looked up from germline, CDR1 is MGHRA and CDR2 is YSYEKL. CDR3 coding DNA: TGCGCCAGCAGCCAACCGCCGGGACAGGGGAACTATGGCTACACCTTC. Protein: CASSQPPGQGNYGYTF.

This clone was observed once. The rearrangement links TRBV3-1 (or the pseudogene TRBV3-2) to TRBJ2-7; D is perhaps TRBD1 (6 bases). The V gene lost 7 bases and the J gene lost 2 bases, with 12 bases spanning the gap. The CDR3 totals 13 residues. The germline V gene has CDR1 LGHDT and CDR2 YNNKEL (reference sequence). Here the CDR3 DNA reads TGTGCCAGCACCTACTCAGGGGCCTACGAGCAGTACTTC. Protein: CASTYSGAYEQYF.

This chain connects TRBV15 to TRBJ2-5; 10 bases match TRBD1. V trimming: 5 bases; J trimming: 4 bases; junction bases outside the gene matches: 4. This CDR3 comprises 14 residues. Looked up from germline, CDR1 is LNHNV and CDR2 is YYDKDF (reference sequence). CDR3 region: CATSHDRGRETQYF. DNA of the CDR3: TGTGCCACCAGCCACGACAGGGGGCGAGAGACCCAGTACTTC.